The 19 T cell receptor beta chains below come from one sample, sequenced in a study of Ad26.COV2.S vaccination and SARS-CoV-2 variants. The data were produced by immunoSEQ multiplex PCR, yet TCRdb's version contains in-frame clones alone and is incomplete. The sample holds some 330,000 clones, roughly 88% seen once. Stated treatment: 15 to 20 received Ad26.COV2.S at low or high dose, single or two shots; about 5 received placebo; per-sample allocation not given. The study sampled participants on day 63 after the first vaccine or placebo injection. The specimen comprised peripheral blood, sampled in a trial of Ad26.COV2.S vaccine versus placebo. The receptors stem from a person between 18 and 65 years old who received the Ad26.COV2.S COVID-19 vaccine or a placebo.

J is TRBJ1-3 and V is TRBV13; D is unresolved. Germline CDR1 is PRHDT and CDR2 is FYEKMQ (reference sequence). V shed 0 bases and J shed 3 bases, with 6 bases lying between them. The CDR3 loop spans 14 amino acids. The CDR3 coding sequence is TGTGCCAGCAGCTTAGGTAACGTTGGAAACACCATATATTTT. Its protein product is CASSLGNVGNTIYF.

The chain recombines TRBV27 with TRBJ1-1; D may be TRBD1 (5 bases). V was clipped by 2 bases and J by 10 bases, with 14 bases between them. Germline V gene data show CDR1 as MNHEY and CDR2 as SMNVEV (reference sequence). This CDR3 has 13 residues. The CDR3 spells CASSLRQTFAAFF. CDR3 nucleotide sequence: TGTGCCAGCAGTTTACGACAGACCTTTGCAGCTTTCTTT.

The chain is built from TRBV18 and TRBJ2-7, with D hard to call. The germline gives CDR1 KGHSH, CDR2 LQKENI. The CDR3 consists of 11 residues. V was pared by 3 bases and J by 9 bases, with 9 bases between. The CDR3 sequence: CASSPTEVQYV. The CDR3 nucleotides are TGTGCCAGCTCACCCACAGAGGTGCAGTACGTC.

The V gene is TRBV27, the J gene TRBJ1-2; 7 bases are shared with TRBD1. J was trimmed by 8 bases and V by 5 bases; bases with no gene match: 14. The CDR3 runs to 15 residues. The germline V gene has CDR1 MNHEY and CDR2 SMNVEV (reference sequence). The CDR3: CASSTLQGINDGYTF. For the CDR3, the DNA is TGTGCCAGCAGTACCCTACAGGGGATCAACGACGGCTACACCTTC.

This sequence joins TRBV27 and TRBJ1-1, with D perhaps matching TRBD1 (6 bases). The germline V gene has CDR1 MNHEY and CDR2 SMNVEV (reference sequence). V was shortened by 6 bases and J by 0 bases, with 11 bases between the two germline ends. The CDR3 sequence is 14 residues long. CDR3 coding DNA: TGTGCCAGCAGGTACAGGGCTTTGAACACTGAAGCTTTCTTT. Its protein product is CASRYRALNTEAFF.

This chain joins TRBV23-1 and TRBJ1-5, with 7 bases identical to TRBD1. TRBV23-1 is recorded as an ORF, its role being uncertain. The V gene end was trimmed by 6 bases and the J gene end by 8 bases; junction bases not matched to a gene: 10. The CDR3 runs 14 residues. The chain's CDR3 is CASRLPTGREPQHF. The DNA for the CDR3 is TGCGCCAGCAGACTACCGACAGGGAGGGAGCCCCAGCATTTT.

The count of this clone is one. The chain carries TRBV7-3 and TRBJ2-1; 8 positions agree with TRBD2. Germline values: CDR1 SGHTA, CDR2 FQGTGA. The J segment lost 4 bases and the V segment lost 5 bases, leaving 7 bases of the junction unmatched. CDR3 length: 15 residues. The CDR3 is CASSPSGSVYNEQFF. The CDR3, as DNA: TGTGCCAGCAGCCCGAGCGGGAGCGTATACAATGAGCAGTTCTTC.

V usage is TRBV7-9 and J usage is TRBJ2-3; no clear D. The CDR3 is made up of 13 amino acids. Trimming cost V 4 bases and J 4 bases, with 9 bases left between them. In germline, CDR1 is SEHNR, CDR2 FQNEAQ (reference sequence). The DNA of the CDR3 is TGTGCCAGCAGCTCCGGTATATCAGATACGCAGTATTTT. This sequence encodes CASSSGISDTQYF. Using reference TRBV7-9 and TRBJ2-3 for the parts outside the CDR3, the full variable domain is DTGVSQNPRHKITKRGQNVTFRCDPISEHNRLYWYRQTLGQGPEFLTYFQNEAQLEKSRLLSDRFSAERPKGSFSTLEIQRTEQGDSAMYLCASSSGISDTQYFGPGTRLTVL.

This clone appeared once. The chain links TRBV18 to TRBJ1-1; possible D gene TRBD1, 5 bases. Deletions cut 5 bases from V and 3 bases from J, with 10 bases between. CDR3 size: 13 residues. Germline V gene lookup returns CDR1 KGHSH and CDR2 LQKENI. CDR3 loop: CASSGAGDTEAFF. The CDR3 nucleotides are TGTGCCAGCTCAGGGGCGGGGGACACTGAAGCTTTCTTT.

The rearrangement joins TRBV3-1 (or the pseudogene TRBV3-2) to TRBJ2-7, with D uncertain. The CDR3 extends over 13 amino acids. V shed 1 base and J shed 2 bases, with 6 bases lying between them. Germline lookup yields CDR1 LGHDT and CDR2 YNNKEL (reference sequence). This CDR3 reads CASSQGPAYEQYF. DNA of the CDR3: TGTGCCAGCAGCCAAGGGCCGGCCTACGAGCAGTACTTC.

CDR3 nucleotide sequence: TGTGCCAGCAGTTACGAACAACTTGAAGCTTTCTTT. This gives the protein CASSYEQLEAFF. The chain employs TRBV6-6 and TRBJ1-1; D is unclear. The V gene's germline CDR1 is MNHNY and CDR2 SVGAGI (reference sequence). The CDR3 spans 12 residues. The V and J ends lost 2 bases and 7 bases respectively, with 8 bases between them.

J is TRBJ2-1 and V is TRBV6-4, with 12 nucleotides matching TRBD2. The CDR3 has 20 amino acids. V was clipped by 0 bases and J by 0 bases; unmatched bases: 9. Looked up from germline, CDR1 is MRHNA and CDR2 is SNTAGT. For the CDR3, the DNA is TGTGCCAGCAGTGACTCGAAAGAGACTAGCGGGAGCAGCTCCTACAATGAGCAGTTCTTC. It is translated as CASSDSKETSGSSSYNEQFF.

CDR3 region: CASRTGLAQTF. DNA for the CDR3: TGCGCCAGCAGGACAGGGTTGGCGCAGACCTTC. V is TRBV10-2 and J is TRBJ1-2, with 7 positions matching TRBD1. CDR1 WSHSY and CDR2 SAAADI come from the germline V gene. The CDR3 covers 11 residues. V lost 6 bases to trimming and J lost 14 bases; unmatched junction nucleotides: 9.

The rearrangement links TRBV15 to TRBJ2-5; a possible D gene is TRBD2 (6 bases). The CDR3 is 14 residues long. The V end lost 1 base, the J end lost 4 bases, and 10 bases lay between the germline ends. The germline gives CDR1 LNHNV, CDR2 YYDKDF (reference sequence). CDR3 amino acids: CATSRAVRGETQYF. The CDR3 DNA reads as TGTGCCACCAGCAGAGCAGTGCGGGGAGAGACCCAGTACTTC.

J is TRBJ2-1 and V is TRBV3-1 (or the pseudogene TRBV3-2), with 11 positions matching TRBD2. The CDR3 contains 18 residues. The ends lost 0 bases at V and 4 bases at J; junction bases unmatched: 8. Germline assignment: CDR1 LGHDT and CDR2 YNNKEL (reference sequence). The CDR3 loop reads CASSQDPTSGGQYNEQFF. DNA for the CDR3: TGTGCCAGCAGCCAAGATCCCACTAGCGGGGGTCAATACAATGAGCAGTTCTTC.

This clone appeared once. DNA of the CDR3: TGCGCCAGCAGCCAAGAACCGGGGGTCGGGTACGAGCAGTACTTC. The encoded protein is CASSQEPGVGYEQYF. This rearrangement joins TRBV4-3 to TRBJ2-7, with D maybe TRBD2 (6 bases). Trimming stripped 0 bases from V and 4 bases from J, with 13 bases between. The CDR3 spans 15 residues. CDR1 is LGHNA and CDR2 is YSLEER in the germline V gene.

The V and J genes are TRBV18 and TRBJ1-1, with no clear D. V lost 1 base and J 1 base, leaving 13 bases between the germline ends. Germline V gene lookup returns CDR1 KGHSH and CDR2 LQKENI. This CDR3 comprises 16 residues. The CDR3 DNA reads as TGTGCCAGCTCACCACTTCCTCTCAGCTCGAACACTGAAGCTTTCTTT. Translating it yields CASSPLPLSSNTEAFF.

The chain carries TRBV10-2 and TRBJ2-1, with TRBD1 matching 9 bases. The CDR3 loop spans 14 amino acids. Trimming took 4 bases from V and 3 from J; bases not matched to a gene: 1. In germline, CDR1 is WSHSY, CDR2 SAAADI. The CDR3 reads CASSADRGYNEQFF. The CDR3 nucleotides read TGCGCCAGCAGTGCGGACAGGGGCTACAATGAGCAGTTCTTC.

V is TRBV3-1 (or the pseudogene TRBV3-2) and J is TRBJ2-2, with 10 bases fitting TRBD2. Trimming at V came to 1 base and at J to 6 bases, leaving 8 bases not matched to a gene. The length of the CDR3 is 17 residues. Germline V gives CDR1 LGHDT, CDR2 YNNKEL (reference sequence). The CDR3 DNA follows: TGTGCCAGCAGCCAAGTCGTCCTAGCGGGAGCGGCCGGGGAGCTGTTTTTT. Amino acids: CASSQVVLAGAAGELFF.